The rows below give T cell receptor beta chains drawn from one sample of a study of blood T cell repertoires in COVID-19. Generated by immunoSEQ multiplex PCR, the TCRdb table keeps only in-frame clones and is missing some. The repertoire has 150,000 to 200,000 clones, 85% to 90% of them found once; the top ten carry roughly 6%. The sample was PBMCs or T cells enriched from blood (not recorded which). The receptor source for this set is a man between 40 and 49 years old who had recovered from COVID-19. Each CDR3 is given with its conserved first and last residue. D genes are given only for firm matches. The size of a clone is reported for some rows only, either as once, few or many, or as a class for expanded clones.

>TRBJ2-3|TRBD2|NA|TRBV14
TGTGCCAGCAGTAGCGGGGGGGCCCGTGCAGATACGCAGTATTTT
CASSSGGARADTQYF
>TRBJ1-2|NA|NA|TRBV27
TGTGCCAGCAGTCTACAGCGGACAGACCACATATTCTATGGCTACACCTTC
CASSLQRTDHIFYGYTF
>TRBJ2-7|TRBD2|NA|TRBV28
TGTGCCAGCAGGGCCCCCGGGAGGTTTGCCCACGAGCAGTACTTC
CASRAPGRFAHEQYF
>TRBJ2-7|NA|NA|TRBV6-2/TRBV6-3
TGTGCCAGCAGTTATAGGATAGCGAGCTCCTCCTACGAGCAGTACTTC
CASSYRIASSSYEQYF
>TRBJ1-1|NA|NA|TRBV5-8
TGTGCCAGCAGCCTGGGGGCAGGGTTCCTTGGGGCTTTCTTT
CASSLGAGFLGAFF
>TRBJ2-6|TRBD1|NA|TRBV9
TGTGCCAGCAGCAAGCGACAGGGGGCCGCCGTCCTGACTTTC
CASSKRQGAAVLTF
>TRBJ2-7|NA|NA|TRBV9
TGTGCCAGCAGCGTGGGGAGCCTGAGCTCCTACGAGCAGTACTTC
CASSVGSLSSYEQYF
>TRBJ2-3|TRBD1|NA|TRBV14
TGTGCCAGCAGCCGTGTCAGGGGGCCCACAGATACGCAGTATTTT
CASSRVRGPTDTQYF
>TRBJ2-1|NA|NA|TRBV4-1
TGCGCCAGCAGCCAATTAGGGGGCCGGGGGAAGGAGCAGTTCTTC
CASSQLGGRGKEQFF
>TRBJ2-3|NA|NA|TRBV11-3
TGTGCCAGCAGCCGACCGGGCCCGGGCGGGAATACGCAGTATTTT
CASSRPGPGGNTQYF
>TRBJ1-3|NA|NA|TRBV28
TGTGCCAGCAGTTTATTGAGGAGACAGGTCGGTGGAAACACCATATATTTT
CASSLLRRQVGGNTIYF
>TRBJ2-3|TRBD2|NA|TRBV19
TGTGCCAGTAGTAGTCGGCGGGGGGGGACAGATACGCAGTATTTT
CASSSRRGGTDTQYF
>TRBJ1-1|NA|NA|TRBV23-1
TGCGCCAGCAGCCCCTCTATATTAGCGGTCTGCTTAACCCCCGACACTGAAGCTTTCTTT
CASSPSILAVCLTPDTEAFF
>TRBJ2-1|NA|NA|TRBV9
TGTGCCAGCAGCGCACCACAGGGACGGGTAGGGAATGAGCAGTTCTTC
CASSAPQGRVGNEQFF
>TRBJ2-1|NA|NA|TRBV12-3/TRBV12-4
TGTGCCATCGCGGGCTGGGGGCATAATGAGCAGTTCTTC
CAIAGWGHNEQFF
>TRBJ2-7|NA|NA|TRBV7-8
TGTGCCAGCAGCCCCAGGGCTTCCTACGAGCAGTACTTC
CASSPRASYEQYF
>TRBJ2-1|TRBD1|NA|TRBV7-9
TGTGCCAGCAGCTTAGACAGGGGGCACGATGAGCAGTTCTTC
CASSLDRGHDEQFF
>TRBJ1-6|TRBD1|NA|TRBV25-1
TGTGCCAGCAGTGACCCGACAGGGGGGAATTCACCCCTCCACTTT
CASSDPTGGNSPLHF
>TRBJ1-2|NA|NA|TRBV29-1
TGCAGCGTTGTACACCCCAAGGGGTCCCGCAACTATGGCTACACCTTC
CSVVHPKGSRNYGYTF
>TRBJ2-7|TRBD1|NA|TRBV9
TGTGCCAGCAGCGCCCAGGGGGCGCTCTACGAGCAGTACTTC
CASSAQGALYEQYF
>TRBJ1-5|NA|NA|TRBV28
TGTGCCAGCAGTTTATCCGGAGACAATCAGCCCCAGCATTTT
CASSLSGDNQPQHF
>TRBJ2-1|NA|NA|TRBV12-3/TRBV12-4
TGTGCCAGCAGTTTACGGGGGAATGAGCAGTTCTTC
CASSLRGNEQFF
>TRBJ2-5|TRBD1|NA|TRBV5-8
TGTGCCAGCAGCACAAGGGACAGTAAAGAGACCCAGTACTTC
CASSTRDSKETQYF
>TRBJ2-3|TRBD2|NA|TRBV9
TGTGCCAGCAGCGTAGAGAGTAGCGGGGGGGCGTCAGATACGCAGTATTTT
CASSVESSGGASDTQYF
>TRBJ1-1|NA|once|TRBV6-5
TGTGCCAGCAGTTACTCGCCGGTCATGAACACTGAAGCTTTCTTT
CASSYSPVMNTEAFF
>TRBJ2-1|TRBD2|NA|TRBV28
TGTGCCAGCAAAACTAGCGGACTTAACAATGAGCAGTTCTTC
CASKTSGLNNEQFF
>TRBJ2-7|TRBD2|many|TRBV7-9
TGTGCCAGCAGCTTAGGCACTAGCGGTTCCTACGAGCAGTACTTC
CASSLGTSGSYEQYF
>TRBJ2-5|TRBD2|NA|TRBV3-1/TRBV3-2
TGTGCCAGCACCAAAGTTGTTGGACTAGCGGGTATGCCCCAGTACTTC
CASTKVVGLAGMPQYF
>TRBJ2-1|TRBD1|NA|TRBV28
TGTGCCAGCAGCATCCGGGACAGGGTACAAAATGAGCAGTTCTTC
CASSIRDRVQNEQFF
>TRBJ1-2|TRBD1|NA|TRBV18
TGTGCCAGCTCACGGACAGGGGATCACTATGGCTACACCTTC
CASSRTGDHYGYTF
>TRBJ1-3|TRBD1|NA|TRBV28
TGTGCCAGCAGCCTCAGGGGGCCGGACACCATATATTTT
CASSLRGPDTIYF
>TRBJ2-7|NA|NA|TRBV7-2
TGTGCCAGCAGCTTAGAAGGAGTGGTGGTAATCGGGGACTACGAGCAGTACTTC
CASSLEGVVVIGDYEQYF
>TRBJ2-7|TRBD1|NA|TRBV5-1
TGCGCCAGCAGCTTGTCAGGACAGGGCGCTAGCGAGCAGTACTTC
CASSLSGQGASEQYF
>TRBJ1-4|TRBD1|NA|TRBV6-5
TGTGCCAGCCGGACAGGGGGCTCAGGAGAAAAACTGTTTTTT
CASRTGGSGEKLFF
>TRBJ2-1|NA|NA|TRBV11-2
TGTGCCAGCAGCTTAAGGGCGCTGAGGGATGAGCAGTTCTTC
CASSLRALRDEQFF
>TRBJ2-3|TRBD2|NA|TRBV3-1/TRBV3-2
TGTGCCAGCAGCCGCTCTGGGGCTAGCGGGGCTTCTAGCACAGATACGCAGTATTTT
CASSRSGASGASSTDTQYF
>TRBJ1-3|TRBD1|NA|TRBV28
TGTGCCAGCAGTTACAGGGGTACTGGAAACACCATATATTTT
CASSYRGTGNTIYF